The entry that follows covers one TCR beta chain sequence. What antigen it recognizes has not been identified. Nothing much larger sits one base from this clone, and base qualities are not available. This entry is derived from a study of blood T cell repertoires in COVID-19 (TCRdb year 2020). In terms of the full investigation: The collaborator samples originated in the United States, Italy and Spain and spanned the acute and convalescent phases of COVID-19. The material from the prospective study consisted of cDNA or gDNA derived from T cells, B-cell-depleted T cells, or PBMCs. Subjects who had been exposed to COVID-19, were actively infected with it, or had recovered from it provided the deeply sampled blood TCRbeta repertoires that made up the dataset. A freely available public database, intended as a resource for researchers studying the immune response to SARS-CoV-2, is where the repertoires were released. The samples were drawn from the first 160 participants of the ongoing ImmuneRACE study and from over a thousand subjects provided by 6 global collaborators. A de-identified subject ID, COVID-19 status, age in years and sex were almost always included in the sample metadata. Where available, HLA class I and class II types were obtained from metadata supplied by the sample provider rather than from assay-based typing.

Participants in the prospective study were aged roughly 18 to 89 years, lived in more than 20 United States geographic areas, and enrolled through a virtual design. To assign participants to cohorts, the prospective study relied on clinical history that participants themselves reported in a screening survey and a study questionnaire. Recovered participants in ImmuneRACE Cohort 3 were defined as having two consecutive negative NP/OP PCR tests, clearance from a healthcare professional, or resolution of symptoms. In the prospective study, whole blood, serum and a nasopharyngeal or oropharyngeal swab were collected from each participant by mobile phlebotomists. Prospective study participants could optionally give additional blood draws and questionnaires over an approximately 2-month period. Before DNA extraction, prospective study blood samples were shipped either frozen or at room temperature. What the work shows at the level of the full study, not this receptor alone: Clinical and demographic metadata were provided uncurated, with the amount varying by source and participant.

The immunoSEQ Assay, a bias-controlled multiplex PCR, was used to amplify TCRbeta CDR3 regions from genomic DNA. Per the source publication's procedure: The number of nucleated cells in each sample was estimated from the amplification of reference gene primers within the assay. To quantify the absolute abundance of each unique TCRbeta CDR3 rearrangement, sequence reads were collapsed and filtered. Productive Simpson clonality was computed per sample as the square root of Simpson's diversity index over productive rearrangements. Entries here come from immuneACCESS through TCRdb and include only in-frame sequences with V and J called. Some clones fail to appear in such tables; in the studies checked, an unresolved V gene covers under half of the shortfall, and the cause of the remainder is unknown. D and trimming come from the DNA, and the V and J calls and clone size come from that table. Recorded for this sample are about half a million clones; more than 85% of them occurred a single time. The top ten constitute approximately 8.3% of the sample.

Compared with germline, V lacks 4 bases and J lacks 8 bases; bases without a gene match: 9. The germline V gene sets CDR1 to KGHDR and CDR2 to SFDVKD. The CDR3 has 14 amino acids, counting the end cysteine and phenylalanine. Kept here is only the CDR3 DNA, which spans 42 bases and is read in frame from base 1. The sequenced sample consisted of PBMCs or T cells enriched from blood (not recorded which). The chain is encoded by TRBV24-1 joined to TRBJ1-2; 7 central nucleotides agree with TRBD1. The receptor's source is a woman in her sixties who had recovered from COVID-19. The sequenced DNA is TGTGCCACCAGTGACTCTAGACAGGGAAAAGGCTACACCTTC. This encodes CATSDSRQGKGYTF.